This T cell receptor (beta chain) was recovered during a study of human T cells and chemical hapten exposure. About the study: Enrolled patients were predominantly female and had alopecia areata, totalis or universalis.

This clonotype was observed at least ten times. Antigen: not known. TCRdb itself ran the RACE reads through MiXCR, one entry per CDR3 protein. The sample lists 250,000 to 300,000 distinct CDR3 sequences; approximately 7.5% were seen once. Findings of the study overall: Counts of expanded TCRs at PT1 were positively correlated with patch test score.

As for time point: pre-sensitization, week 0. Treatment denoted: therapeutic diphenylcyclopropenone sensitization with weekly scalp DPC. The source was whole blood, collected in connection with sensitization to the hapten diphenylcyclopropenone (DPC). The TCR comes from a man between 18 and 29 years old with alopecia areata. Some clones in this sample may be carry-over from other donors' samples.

The CDR3 DNA sequence: TGTGCCAGCAGCCCTGCCCATGGTACGCAGTATTTT. Protein sequence: CASSPAHGTQYF. The rearrangement uses TRBV9 and TRBJ2-3; D uncertain. Per germline, CDR1 SGDLS and CDR2 YYNGEE. Trimming pared 4 bases from V and 8 bases from J, leaving 11 bases between. This CDR3 spans 12 amino acids.